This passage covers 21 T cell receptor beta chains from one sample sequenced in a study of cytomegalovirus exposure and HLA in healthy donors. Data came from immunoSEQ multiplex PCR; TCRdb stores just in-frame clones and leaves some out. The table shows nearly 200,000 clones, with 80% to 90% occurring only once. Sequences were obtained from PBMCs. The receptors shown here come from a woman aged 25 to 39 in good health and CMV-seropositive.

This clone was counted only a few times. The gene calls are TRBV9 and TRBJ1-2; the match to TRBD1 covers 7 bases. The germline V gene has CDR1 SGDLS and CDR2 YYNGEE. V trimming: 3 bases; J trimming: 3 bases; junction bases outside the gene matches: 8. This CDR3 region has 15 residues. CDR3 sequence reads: CASSARDRSYYGYTF. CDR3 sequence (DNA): TGTGCCAGCAGCGCGAGGGACAGATCATACTATGGCTACACCTTC.

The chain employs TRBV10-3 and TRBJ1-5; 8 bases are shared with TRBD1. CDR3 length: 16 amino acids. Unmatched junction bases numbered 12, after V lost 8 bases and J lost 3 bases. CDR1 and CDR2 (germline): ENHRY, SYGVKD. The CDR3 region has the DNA TGTGCCATCTCAGACGGGGACAGGACTCTCAATCAGCCCCAGCATTTT. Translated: CAISDGDRTLNQPQHF.

The CDR3 is CASSTSSGRPYEQYF. The CDR3 DNA follows: TGTGCCAGTAGTACGTCTAGCGGGAGACCCTACGAGCAGTACTTC. The chain joins TRBV19 to TRBJ2-7; 10 positions agree with TRBD2. Trimming took 4 bases from V and 2 from J; bases not matched to a gene: 5. Per germline, CDR1 LNHDA and CDR2 SQIVND (reference sequence). This CDR3 comprises 15 residues.

CDR3 bases: TGTGCCAGCAGCCAAGAGGGACAGGGGACTAGCACAGATACGCAGTATTTT. Its protein is CASSQEGQGTSTDTQYF. The V gene is TRBV4-2, the J gene TRBJ2-3; TRBD1 matches at 10 bases. V was clipped by 0 bases and J by 0 bases; unmatched bases: 3. The germline gives CDR1 LGHNA, CDR2 YNFKEQ. This CDR3 has 17 residues.

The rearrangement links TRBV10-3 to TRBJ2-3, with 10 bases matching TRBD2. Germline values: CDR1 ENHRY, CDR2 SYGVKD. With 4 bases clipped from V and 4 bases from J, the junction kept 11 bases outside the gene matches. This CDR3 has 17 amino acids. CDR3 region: CAISALAGSSRPDTQYF. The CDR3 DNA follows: TGTGCCATCAGTGCACTAGCGGGAAGCTCCCGACCAGATACGCAGTATTTT.

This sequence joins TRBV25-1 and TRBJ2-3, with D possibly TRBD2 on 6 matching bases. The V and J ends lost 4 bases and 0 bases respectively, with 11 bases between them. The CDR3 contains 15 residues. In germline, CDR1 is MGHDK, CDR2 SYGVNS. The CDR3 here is CASSVTSGSTDTQYF. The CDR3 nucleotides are TGTGCCAGCAGTGTGACCAGCGGGAGCACAGATACGCAGTATTTT.

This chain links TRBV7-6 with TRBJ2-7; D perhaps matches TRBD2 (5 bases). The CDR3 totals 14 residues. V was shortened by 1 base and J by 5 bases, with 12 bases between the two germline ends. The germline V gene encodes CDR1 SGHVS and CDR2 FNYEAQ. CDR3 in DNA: TGTGCCAGCAGCTTAGTAGAGGGTCGCCACGAGCAGTACTTC. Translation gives CASSLVEGRHEQYF.

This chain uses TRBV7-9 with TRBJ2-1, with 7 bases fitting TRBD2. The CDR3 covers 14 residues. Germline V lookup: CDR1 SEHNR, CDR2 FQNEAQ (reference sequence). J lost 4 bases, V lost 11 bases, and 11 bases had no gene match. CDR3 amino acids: CAALGTKNYNEQFF. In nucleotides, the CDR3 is TGTGCCGCATTGGGGACTAAAAATTACAATGAGCAGTTCTTC.

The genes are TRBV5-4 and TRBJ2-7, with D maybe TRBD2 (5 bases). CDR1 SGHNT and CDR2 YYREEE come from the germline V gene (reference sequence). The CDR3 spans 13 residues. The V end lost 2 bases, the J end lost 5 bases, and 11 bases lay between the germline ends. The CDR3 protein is CASSFWGVDEQYF. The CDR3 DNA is TGTGCCAGCAGCTTTTGGGGAGTCGACGAGCAGTACTTC.

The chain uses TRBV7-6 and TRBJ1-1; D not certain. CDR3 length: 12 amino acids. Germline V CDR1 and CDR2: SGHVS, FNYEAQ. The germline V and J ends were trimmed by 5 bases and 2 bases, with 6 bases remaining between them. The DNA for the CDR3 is TGTGCCAGCAGCCAGGTAAACACTGAAGCTTTCTTT. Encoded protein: CASSQVNTEAFF.

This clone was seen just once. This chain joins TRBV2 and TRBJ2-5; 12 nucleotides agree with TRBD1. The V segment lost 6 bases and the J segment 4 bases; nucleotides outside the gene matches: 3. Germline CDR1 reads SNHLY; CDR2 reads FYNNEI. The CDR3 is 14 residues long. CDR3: CASRLGQGAETQYF. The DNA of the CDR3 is TGTGCCAGCAGGCTGGGACAGGGGGCAGAGACCCAGTACTTC. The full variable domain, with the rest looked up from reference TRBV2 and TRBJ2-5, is EPEVTQTPSHQVTQMGQEVILRCVPISNHLYFYWYRQILGQKVEFLVSFYNNEISEKSEIFDDQFSVERPDGSNFTLKIRSTKLEDSAMYFCASRLGQGAETQYFGPGTRLLVL.

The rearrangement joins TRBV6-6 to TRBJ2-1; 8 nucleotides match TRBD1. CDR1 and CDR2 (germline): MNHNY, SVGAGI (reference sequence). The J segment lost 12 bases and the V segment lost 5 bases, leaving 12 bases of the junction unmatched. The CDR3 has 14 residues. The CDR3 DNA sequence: TGTGCCAGCAGTGCCGGGACAGGACCGCGTACGCAGTTCTTC. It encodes CASSAGTGPRTQFF.

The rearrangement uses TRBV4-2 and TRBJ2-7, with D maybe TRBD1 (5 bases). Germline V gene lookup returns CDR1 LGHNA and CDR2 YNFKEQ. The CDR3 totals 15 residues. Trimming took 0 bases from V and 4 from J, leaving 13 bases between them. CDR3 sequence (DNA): TGTGCCAGCAGCCAAGAACAGGTGTTGGGTTACGAGCAGTACTTC. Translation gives CASSQEQVLGYEQYF.

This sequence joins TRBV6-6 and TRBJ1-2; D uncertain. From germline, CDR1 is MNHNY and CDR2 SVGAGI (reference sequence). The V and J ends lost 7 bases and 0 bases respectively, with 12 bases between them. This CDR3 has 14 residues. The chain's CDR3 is CASTNGRTNYGYTF. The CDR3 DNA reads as TGTGCCAGCACTAATGGCAGGACTAACTATGGCTACACCTTC.

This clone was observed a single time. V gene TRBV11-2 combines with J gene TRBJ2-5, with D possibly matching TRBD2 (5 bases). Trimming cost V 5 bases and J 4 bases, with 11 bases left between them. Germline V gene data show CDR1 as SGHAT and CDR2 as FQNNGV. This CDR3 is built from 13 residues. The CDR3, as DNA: TGTGCCAGCAGCCCAGGACTGGGAGAGACCCAGTACTTC. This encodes CASSPGLGETQYF.

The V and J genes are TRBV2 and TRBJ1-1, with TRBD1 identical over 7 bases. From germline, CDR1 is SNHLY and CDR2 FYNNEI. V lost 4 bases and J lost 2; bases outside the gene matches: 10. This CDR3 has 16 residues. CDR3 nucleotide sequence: TGTGCCAGCAGTGGCCACCCGGGACAGATAAACACTGAAGCTTTCTTT. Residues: CASSGHPGQINTEAFF.

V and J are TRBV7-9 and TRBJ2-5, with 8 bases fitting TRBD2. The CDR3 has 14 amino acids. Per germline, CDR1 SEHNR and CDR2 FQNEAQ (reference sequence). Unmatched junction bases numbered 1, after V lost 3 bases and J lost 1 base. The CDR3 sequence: CASSLGLGQETQYF. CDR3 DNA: TGTGCCAGCAGCTTGGGACTAGGCCAAGAGACCCAGTACTTC.

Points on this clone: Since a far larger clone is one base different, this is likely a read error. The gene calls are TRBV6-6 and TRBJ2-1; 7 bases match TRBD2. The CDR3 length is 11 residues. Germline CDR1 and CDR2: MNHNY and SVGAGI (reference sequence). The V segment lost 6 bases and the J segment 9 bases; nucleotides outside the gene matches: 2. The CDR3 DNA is TGTGCCAGCAGCCCGGGGGGTGAGCAGTTCTTC. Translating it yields CASSPGGEQFF.

In DNA, the CDR3 is TGTGCCATCAGTTCAGGGGGCTATGGCTACACCTTC. This sequence encodes CAISSGGYGYTF. This rearrangement joins TRBV10-3 to TRBJ1-2; TRBD1 aligns across 7 bases. This CDR3 is 12 amino acids long. Per germline, CDR1 ENHRY and CDR2 SYGVKD. V shed 5 bases, J shed 4 bases, and the junction held 1 base outside the gene matches.

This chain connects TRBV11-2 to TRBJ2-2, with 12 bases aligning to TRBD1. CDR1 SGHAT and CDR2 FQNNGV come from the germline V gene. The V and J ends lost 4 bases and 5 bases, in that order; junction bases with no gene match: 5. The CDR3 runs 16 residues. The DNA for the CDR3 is TGTGCCAGCAGCTCCGGGACAGGGGGCAGGACCGGGGAGCTGTTTTTT. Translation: CASSSGTGGRTGELFF.

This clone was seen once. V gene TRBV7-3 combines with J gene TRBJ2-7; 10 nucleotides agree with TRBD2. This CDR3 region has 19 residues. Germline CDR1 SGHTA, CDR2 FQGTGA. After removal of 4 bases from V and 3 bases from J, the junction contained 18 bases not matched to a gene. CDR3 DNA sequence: TGTGCCAGCAGCTCCTTCGGAGGGGCTAGCGGGAGTTTCGTCTACGAGCAGTACTTC. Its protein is CASSSFGGASGSFVYEQYF.